A single sample gave rise to the 22 T cell receptor beta chains below, sequenced in a study of graft-versus-host responses after intestinal transplantation. The repertoire was sequenced with immunoSEQ multiplex PCR; TCRdb's copy has only in-frame clones and lacks some. Here the sample spans 75,000 to 100,000 clones, 86% being singletons. Material: PBMCs, obtained 255 days after intestinal transplant. These receptors originate from a human patient who received an intestinal transplant, so some T cells may come from the graft donor.

V gene TRBV5-1 combines with J gene TRBJ2-5; no clear D gene. The CDR3 extends over 13 amino acids. Per germline, CDR1 SGHRS and CDR2 YFSETQ. The ends were cut back, 0 bases at V and 3 bases at J, with 6 bases in the middle. The CDR3 DNA sequence: TGCGCCAGCAGCTTGGGAGTTGAAGAGACCCAGTACTTC. The encoded protein is CASSLGVEETQYF.

This rearrangement joins TRBV2 to TRBJ1-5; D might be TRBD1 (5 bases). The length of the CDR3 is 16 residues. CDR1 and CDR2 from the germline V gene are SNHLY and FYNNEI. The V end was cut by 4 bases, the J end by 5 bases, with 18 bases between. Here the CDR3 reads CASSVWGGALDQPQHF. Here the CDR3 DNA reads TGTGCCAGCAGTGTCTGGGGTGGGGCCCTCGATCAGCCCCAGCATTTT.

This chain joins TRBV7-9 and TRBJ2-1; the match to TRBD2 covers 9 bases. This CDR3 is built from 17 residues. CDR1 is SEHNR, CDR2 FQNEAQ, per germline (reference sequence). Germline trimming cut 5 bases from V and 0 bases from J; bases unmatched to any gene: 8. The CDR3 DNA reads as TGTGCCAGCAGCCCTCATGCGGGGGGGGCCTCCTACAATGAGCAGTTCTTC. It is translated as CASSPHAGGASYNEQFF.

A few counts support this clone. This chain joins TRBV19 and TRBJ1-1, with 7 bases fitting TRBD1. Germline V gene lookup returns CDR1 LNHDA and CDR2 SQIVND (reference sequence). The trim removed 4 bases at V and 0 bases at J, leaving 11 bases unmatched. There are 17 residues in the CDR3. In nucleotides, the CDR3 is TGTGCCAGTAGTACAAACCCGGGACAGATGATGAACACTGAAGCTTTCTTT. It codes for CASSTNPGQMMNTEAFF.

This clone appeared once. The chain has TRBV13 and TRBJ2-5; 7 positions match TRBD2. Trimming at V came to 3 bases and at J to 0 bases, leaving 1 base not matched to a gene. The germline V gene has CDR1 PRHDT and CDR2 FYEKMQ (reference sequence). The CDR3 length is 14 residues. Here the CDR3 DNA reads TGTGCCAGCAGCTTGGGGGGGGACCAAGAGACCCAGTACTTC. Translated: CASSLGGDQETQYF.

This clone came up a few times. This rearrangement joins TRBV28 to TRBJ2-7; D is undetermined. The CDR3 has 13 amino acids. Trimming cost V 6 bases and J 3 bases, with 12 bases left between them. Germline CDR1 MDHEN, CDR2 SYDVKM. Here the CDR3 reads CASSLSIGYEQYF. The CDR3 DNA reads TGTGCCAGCAGCCTATCAATAGGCTACGAGCAGTACTTC.

The chain joins TRBV9 to TRBJ1-1, with a possible D match to TRBD1 (6 bases). Trimming took off 4 bases at V and 1 base at J, with 14 bases between the two ends. CDR3 length equals 15 residues. CDR1 and CDR2 (germline): SGDLS, YYNGEE. CDR3 nucleotide sequence: TGTGCCAGCAGCCCGCGGGACAACCAGAACACTGAAGCTTTCTTT. It translates to CASSPRDNQNTEAFF. Supplemented by reference TRBV9 and TRBJ1-1, the full variable domain reads DSGVTQTPKHLITATGQRVTLRCSPRSGDLSVYWYQQSLDQGLQFLIQYYNGEERAKGNILERFSAQQFPDLHSELNLSSLELGDSALYFCASSPRDNQNTEAFFGQGTRLTVV.

The chain uses TRBV29-1 and TRBJ2-2, with 7 bases identical to TRBD2. CDR1 is SQVTM and CDR2 is ANQGSEA in the germline V gene. The CDR3 is 16 amino acids. With V trimmed by 5 bases and J by 6 bases, 15 bases remained unmatched. The CDR3 sequence is CSVSVLGGRNSGELFF. Written as DNA, the CDR3 is TGCAGCGTTTCGGTTTTGGGGGGGAGGAATTCCGGGGAGCTGTTTTTT.

The chain joins TRBV7-2 to TRBJ1-6, with 9 positions matching TRBD1. This CDR3 region has 16 residues. V trimming: 6 bases; J trimming: 10 bases; junction bases outside the gene matches: 13. Looked up from germline, CDR1 is SGHTA and CDR2 is FQGNSA. The CDR3 bases are TGTGCCAGCAGGCGGGGACTGGGACAGGGCGAATCACCCCTCCACTTT. Its protein product is CASRRGLGQGESPLHF.

About this clone itself: At the DNA level, this CDR3 is encoded by other sequences in the same sample as well. The chain combines TRBV2 with TRBJ1-2, with a tentative D call TRBD1 (5 bases). The length of the CDR3 is 15 residues. Deletions cut 3 bases from V and 2 bases from J, with 13 bases between. Per germline, CDR1 SNHLY and CDR2 FYNNEI. The CDR3 coding sequence is TGTGCCAGCAGTGATGGGGGGGAGTCGAACTATGGCTACACCTTC. Translating gives CASSDGGESNYGYTF.

V usage is TRBV28 and J usage is TRBJ2-6; 9 nucleotides agree with TRBD1. The length of the CDR3 is 15 residues. The germline V gene has CDR1 MDHEN and CDR2 SYDVKM. V lost 5 bases to trimming and J lost 4 bases; unmatched junction nucleotides: 3. CDR3 region: CASSHRGLGANVLTF. The CDR3 nucleotides are TGTGCCAGCAGTCACAGGGGGCTAGGGGCCAACGTCCTGACTTTC.

The rearrangement links TRBV19 to TRBJ1-1, with D maybe TRBD1 (5 bases). Germline V CDR1 and CDR2: LNHDA, SQIVND (reference sequence). The V gene lost 10 bases and the J gene lost 6 bases, with 18 bases spanning the gap. The CDR3 is made up of 13 amino acids. The CDR3 DNA follows: TGTGCCACTTCCCCTGGGGGTTACCCTGAAGCTTTCTTT. It translates to CATSPGGYPEAFF.

The J gene is TRBJ1-2, the V gene TRBV7-9; TRBD1 matches 8 bases. CDR1 SEHNR and CDR2 FQNEAQ come from the germline V gene (reference sequence). The V gene end was trimmed by 3 bases and the J gene end by 0 bases; junction bases not matched to a gene: 9. The CDR3 is made up of 17 amino acids. CDR3 sequence reads: CASSFTTGARANYGYTF. In DNA, the CDR3 is TGTGCCAGCAGCTTTACGACAGGGGCTCGGGCTAACTATGGCTACACCTTC.

The chain couples TRBV30 to TRBJ1-1, with 9 bases aligning to TRBD1. Germline-derived CDR1 and CDR2 are GTSNPN and SVGIG (reference sequence). CDR3 length: 15 amino acids. V lost 2 bases, J lost 4 bases, and 8 bases stayed unmatched. This CDR3 reads CAWSSRQGVSTEAFF. CDR3 coding DNA: TGTGCCTGGAGTTCCCGACAGGGGGTAAGCACTGAAGCTTTCTTT.

This clone appeared a few times. V gene TRBV6-6 combines with J gene TRBJ1-5, with D perhaps TRBD1 (6 bases). Per the germline V gene, CDR1 is MNHNY and CDR2 is SVGAGI (reference sequence). The CDR3 covers 16 residues. The V gene lost 5 bases and the J gene lost 3 bases, with 17 bases spanning the gap. Here the CDR3 reads CASSGGQDPSNQPQHF. CDR3 bases: TGTGCCAGCAGTGGGGGACAAGATCCCTCCAATCAGCCCCAGCATTTT.

The chain uses TRBV2 and TRBJ1-4; weak D call: TRBD1 (5 bases). CDR3 length: 14 residues. Germline V gene data show CDR1 as SNHLY and CDR2 as FYNNEI. Trimming took off 6 bases at V and 2 bases at J, with 10 bases between the two ends. The CDR3 region has the DNA TGTGCCAGCAGGGCGGGGACGACTAATGAAAAACTGTTTTTT. It is translated as CASRAGTTNEKLFF.

This sequence joins TRBV5-1 and TRBJ1-2; 8 bases map to TRBD1. This CDR3 comprises 14 residues. Trimming at V came to 1 base and at J to 4 bases, leaving 3 bases not matched to a gene. The germline V gene encodes CDR1 SGHRS and CDR2 YFSETQ. This CDR3 is CASSLIGQGYGYTF. As DNA, the CDR3 is TGCGCCAGCAGCTTGATAGGACAGGGCTATGGCTACACCTTC.

This chain joins TRBV28 and TRBJ1-2; D remains unclear. Germline CDR1 and CDR2: MDHEN and SYDVKM. V dropped 4 bases and J dropped 4 bases, with 7 bases sitting between them. The CDR3 has 12 amino acids. Here the CDR3 DNA reads TGTGCCAGCAGTTCCTGGGCCTATGGCTACACCTTC. Amino acid sequence: CASSSWAYGYTF.

J is TRBJ1-2 and V is TRBV28, with D unclear. The V gene's germline CDR1 is MDHEN and CDR2 SYDVKM. Trimming removed 5 bases at V and 2 bases at J, with 12 bases between. The CDR3 sequence is 14 residues long. CDR3 in amino acids: CASSPLEPNYGYTF. The DNA for the CDR3 is TGTGCCAGCAGTCCCCTCGAACCGAACTATGGCTACACCTTC.

The chain employs TRBV7-3 and TRBJ2-7; maybe TRBD2 (5 bases). Trimming took off 4 bases at V and 3 bases at J, with 13 bases between the two ends. Germline loops: CDR1 SGHTA, CDR2 FQGTGA. This CDR3 is built from 14 residues. DNA for the CDR3: TGTGCCAGCAGCTGGAGAGGGATACGCTACGAGCAGTACGTC. This translates into CASSWRGIRYEQYV.

The V gene is TRBV5-4, the J gene TRBJ2-1; TRBD1 matches at 8 bases. CDR1 and CDR2 from the germline V gene are SGHNT and YYREEE (reference sequence). The CDR3 covers 12 residues. V was clipped by 0 bases and J by 13 bases; unmatched bases: 3. CDR3 protein: CASSLETGEQFF. The CDR3 nucleotides are TGTGCCAGCAGCTTGGAGACAGGGGAACAGTTCTTC.

Worth noting for this clone: Without the conserved terminal phenylalanine or tryptophan, this CDR3 likely stems from a read error. The chain combines TRBV5-1 with TRBJ1-2; D might be TRBD1 (5 bases). The CDR3 contains 14 residues. Trimming removed 3 bases from V and 5 bases from J, with 14 bases in between. Germline CDR1 reads SGHRS; CDR2 reads YFSETQ. The CDR3 sequence is CASSSDIYEYGYTL. The CDR3 bases are TGCGCCAGCAGCTCGGACATCTATGAGTATGGCTACACCCTC.